The 31 T cell receptor beta chains presented below share a single source sample, sequenced in a study of blood T cell repertoires in COVID-19. Some clones are missing from TCRdb's copy, which holds only in-frame ones; the method was immunoSEQ multiplex PCR. Found here are about 260,000 clones, just under 90% of them singletons; the top ten hold around 0.85%. What was sequenced was PBMCs or T cells enriched from blood (not recorded which). The receptors here all came from a man aged 50-59 years who had been exposed to COVID-19.

J is TRBJ1-2 and V is TRBV7-3; 7 nucleotides line up with TRBD1. Germline V CDR1 and CDR2: SGHTA, FQGTGA. The CDR3 totals 14 residues. J was trimmed by 9 bases and V by 5 bases; bases with no gene match: 12. The CDR3 bases are TGTGCCAGCAGCCCCGACAGGGCCACCCGGAGCTACACCTTC. This gives the protein CASSPDRATRSYTF.

The chain links TRBV3-1 (or the pseudogene TRBV3-2) to TRBJ2-5, with 10 bases lining up with TRBD2. The CDR3 contains 15 residues. Per germline, CDR1 LGHDT and CDR2 YNNKEL (reference sequence). The J segment lost 5 bases and the V segment lost 1 base, leaving 4 bases of the junction unmatched. This chain's CDR3 is CASSQGAGGFETQYF. CDR3 in DNA: TGTGCCAGCAGCCAAGGAGCGGGAGGGTTTGAGACCCAGTACTTC.

The V gene is TRBV5-4, the J gene TRBJ1-1; TRBD1 aligns across 9 bases. With V trimmed by 3 bases and J by 2 bases, 14 bases remained unmatched. From germline, CDR1 is SGHNT and CDR2 YYREEE (reference sequence). This CDR3 comprises 18 residues. CDR3 residues: CASSSRGQGLRRNTEAFF. DNA for the CDR3: TGTGCCAGCAGCTCCCGGGGACAGGGATTAAGGAGAAACACTGAAGCTTTCTTT.

The chain employs TRBV18 and TRBJ1-2; 12 nucleotides align to TRBD1. Unmatched junction bases numbered 3, after V lost 8 bases and J lost 8 bases. The CDR3 length is 12 residues. Germline-derived CDR1 and CDR2 are KGHSH and LQKENI. The CDR3 loop is CASHGTGGGYTF. In nucleotides, the CDR3 is TGTGCCAGCCACGGGACAGGGGGCGGCTACACCTTC.

This chain links TRBV2 with TRBJ2-5; 7 bases are shared with TRBD2. CDR1 and CDR2 (germline): SNHLY, FYNNEI. J lost 7 bases, V lost 3 bases, and 2 bases had no gene match. The CDR3 consists of 12 residues. The CDR3 DNA sequence: TGTGCCAGCAGTGACGAGCGGGGGACCCAGTACTTC. Residues: CASSDERGTQYF.

The chain carries TRBV4-1 and TRBJ2-2; weak D call: TRBD1 (5 bases). Germline V lookup: CDR1 MGHRA, CDR2 YSYEKL. Between the trimmed V and J ends, which lost 4 bases and 2 bases, there was a span of 17 bases. CDR3 length: 17 amino acids. The CDR3, as DNA: TGCGCCAGCAGCCTCAGGGCCCAGGGTCCCAACACCGGGGAGCTGTTTTTT. Protein: CASSLRAQGPNTGELFF.

This clone was detected once. The V and J genes are TRBV2 and TRBJ2-3, with 7 bases aligning to TRBD1. The CDR3 totals 14 residues. J lost 3 bases, V lost 0 bases, and 0 bases had no gene match. Germline CDR1 reads SNHLY; CDR2 reads FYNNEI. The chain's CDR3 is CASSEARGTDTQYF. For the CDR3, the DNA is TGTGCCAGCAGTGAAGCCAGGGGGACAGATACGCAGTATTTT. Together with reference TRBV2 and TRBJ2-3, the CDR3 gives the full variable domain: EPEVTQTPSHQVTQMGQEVILRCVPISNHLYFYWYRQILGQKVEFLVSFYNNEISEKSEIFDDQFSVERPDGSNFTLKIRSTKLEDSAMYFCASSEARGTDTQYFGPGTRLTVL.

The rearrangement links TRBV5-4 to TRBJ2-1; 10 positions agree with TRBD1. The V segment lost 4 bases and the J segment 5 bases; nucleotides outside the gene matches: 9. CDR3 length: 16 residues. From germline, CDR1 is SGHNT and CDR2 YYREEE (reference sequence). The CDR3 reads CASSPRDRGANNEQFF. In DNA form, the CDR3 reads TGTGCCAGCAGCCCCCGGGACAGGGGCGCGAACAATGAGCAGTTCTTC.

This CDR3 reads CASSRGRPAKNIQYF. DNA of the CDR3: TGTGCCAGCAGTCGAGGGAGACCAGCCAAAAACATTCAGTACTTC. This chain joins TRBV6-5 and TRBJ2-4; maybe TRBD2 (5 bases). V dropped 5 bases and J dropped 0 bases, with 11 bases sitting between them. CDR1 is MNHEY, CDR2 SVGAGI, per germline. CDR3 length: 15 residues.

The chain recombines TRBV10-1 with TRBJ2-3; 14 bases are shared with TRBD2. Germline trimming cut 6 bases from V and 1 base from J; bases unmatched to any gene: 3. This CDR3 is 16 amino acids long. The germline V gene encodes CDR1 WNHNN and CDR2 SYGVQD (reference sequence). The chain's CDR3 is CASRTSGRDCTDTQYF. CDR3 DNA: TGCGCCAGCAGGACTAGCGGGAGGGATTGCACAGATACGCAGTATTTT.

This clone was seen a single time. The J gene is TRBJ2-1, the V gene TRBV3-1 (or the pseudogene TRBV3-2), with TRBD2 identical over 16 bases. This CDR3 is built from 17 residues. Germline loops: CDR1 LGHDT, CDR2 YNNKEL (reference sequence). The trim removed 4 bases at V and 7 bases at J, leaving 7 bases unmatched. The CDR3 loop is CASSPGTSGGAENEQFF. Here the CDR3 DNA reads TGTGCCAGCAGCCCGGGGACTAGCGGGGGGGCAGAGAATGAGCAGTTCTTC.

The chain recombines TRBV10-3 with TRBJ1-1, with 7 nucleotides matching TRBD1. CDR3 size: 15 residues. V was pared by 0 bases and J by 6 bases, with 7 bases of the junction left unmatched. From germline, CDR1 is ENHRY and CDR2 SYGVKD. DNA of the CDR3: TGTGCCATCAGTGAGTCGGAGGGGGCTCGCGCTGAAGCTTTCTTT. It encodes CAISESEGARAEAFF.

This clone was recorded only once. This sequence joins TRBV5-1 and TRBJ2-5; no firm D call. Germline values: CDR1 SGHRS, CDR2 YFSETQ. Between the trimmed V and J ends, which lost 0 bases and 3 bases, there was a span of 6 bases. The CDR3 contains 13 residues. The CDR3 is CASSLVGEETQYF. CDR3 in DNA: TGCGCCAGCAGCTTGGTCGGAGAAGAGACCCAGTACTTC.

The CDR3 region has the DNA TGTGCCAGCAGTTTATACAGGGCTGGCGAGCAGTACTTC. This gives the protein CASSLYRAGEQYF. The chain uses TRBV12-3 or TRBV12-4 and TRBJ2-7; D may be TRBD1 (6 bases). There are 13 residues in the CDR3. Trimming removed 2 bases at V and 6 bases at J, with 11 bases between.

V gene TRBV3-1 (or the pseudogene TRBV3-2) combines with J gene TRBJ1-1; 7 nucleotides line up with TRBD1. The germline CDR1 and CDR2 sequences are LGHDT and YNNKEL (reference sequence). There are 14 residues in the CDR3. The ends lost 4 bases at V and 1 base at J; junction bases unmatched: 3. CDR3 sequence (DNA): TGTGCCAGCAGCCGAGGGACAGAGAACACTGAAGCTTTCTTT. This gives the protein CASSRGTENTEAFF.

The gene calls are TRBV25-1 and TRBJ2-1; 11 bases match TRBD2. V shed 2 bases and J 1 base; nucleotides not matched to a gene: 1. CDR1 MGHDK and CDR2 SYGVNS come from the germline V gene. The CDR3 is 16 amino acids. CDR3 residues: CASSEASGRSYNEQFF. CDR3 sequence (DNA): TGTGCCAGCAGTGAAGCTAGCGGGAGGTCCTACAATGAGCAGTTCTTC.

The chain has TRBV29-1 and TRBJ1-1; D gene uncertain. This CDR3 has 13 amino acids. CDR1 is SQVTM and CDR2 is ANQGSEA in the germline V gene. The germline V and J ends were trimmed by 2 bases and 0 bases, with 7 bases remaining between them. The CDR3 is CSVERRMNTEAFF. Here the CDR3 DNA reads TGCAGCGTTGAACGCAGAATGAACACTGAAGCTTTCTTT.

The genes are TRBV11-3 and TRBJ1-2, with a weak D call TRBD1 (6 bases). This CDR3 comprises 14 residues. Deletions cut 1 base from V and 4 bases from J, with 10 bases between. In germline, CDR1 is SGHNT, CDR2 YENEEA. The CDR3 DNA follows: TGTGCCAGCAGCTTAGCGGGGGGGGCCTATGGCTACACCTTC. This codes for CASSLAGGAYGYTF.

The chain joins TRBV19 to TRBJ2-2, with 7 positions matching TRBD1. With V trimmed by 5 bases and J by 1 base, 10 bases remained unmatched. CDR1 and CDR2 (germline): LNHDA, SQIVND (reference sequence). CDR3 length: 17 residues. The CDR3 loop reads CASSLQSGTVNTGELFF. The CDR3 region has the DNA TGTGCCAGTAGTCTCCAGTCGGGGACAGTGAACACCGGGGAGCTGTTTTTT. Based on the CDR3 plus reference TRBV19 and TRBJ2-2, the full variable domain is DGGITQSPKYLFRKEGQNVTLSCEQNLNHDAMYWYRQDPGQGLRLIYYSQIVNDFQKGDIAEGYSVSREKKESFPLTVTSAQKNPTAFYLCASSLQSGTVNTGELFFGEGSRLTVL.

CDR3 in DNA: TGTGCCAGCAGTTTACAGGGGCCAGATACGCAGTATTTT. The encoded protein is CASSLQGPDTQYF. This chain connects TRBV28 to TRBJ2-3; TRBD1 might be the D (6 bases). This CDR3 has 13 amino acids. Trimming cost V 2 bases and J 4 bases, with 7 bases left between them. The germline CDR1 and CDR2 sequences are MDHEN and SYDVKM.

The rearrangement joins TRBV5-4 to TRBJ2-7, with 13 bases that match TRBD2. Trimming removed 1 base from V and 3 bases from J; junction bases left unmatched: 7. The CDR3 is 17 residues long. Germline assignment: CDR1 SGHNT and CDR2 YYREEE (reference sequence). The CDR3 reads CASSLRQGTSGNYEQYV. Written as DNA, the CDR3 is TGTGCCAGCAGCTTGAGACAGGGGACTAGCGGGAACTACGAGCAGTACGTC.

This chain connects TRBV5-1 to TRBJ1-1; D not resolved. The CDR3 consists of 15 residues. V was clipped by 4 bases and J by 10 bases, with 23 bases between them. The germline V gene has CDR1 SGHRS and CDR2 YFSETQ. CDR3 protein: CASSPGTRGTTRAFF. The CDR3 DNA sequence: TGCGCCAGCAGCCCGGGAACACGCGGTACCACCAGAGCTTTCTTT. Looking up the rest from reference TRBV5-1 and TRBJ1-1 gives the full variable domain: KAGVTQTPRYLIKTRGQQVTLSCSPISGHRSVSWYQQTPGQGLQFLFEYFSETQRNKGNFPGRFSGRQFSNSRSEMNVSTLELGDSALYLCASSPGTRGTTRAFFGQGTRLTVV.

V gene TRBV28 combines with J gene TRBJ2-7; a possible D gene is TRBD1 (6 bases). Germline V CDR1 and CDR2: MDHEN, SYDVKM. Trimming left V 5 bases short and J 2 bases short, with 13 bases between. The CDR3 length is 14 residues. CDR3 bases: TGTGCCAGCAGTCCCACGGACAGAACCTACGAGCAGTACGTC. Amino acid sequence: CASSPTDRTYEQYV.

This clone was detected once. As DNA, the CDR3 is TGTGCCAGCGGCGGATGGAATCAGCCCCAGCATTTT. Its protein product is CASGGWNQPQHF. The chain recombines TRBV28 with TRBJ1-5; D call uncertain. Germline V lookup: CDR1 MDHEN, CDR2 SYDVKM. Trimming shortened V by 8 bases and J by 4 bases, and 9 bases separated the two germline ends. CDR3 size: 12 residues. Looking up the rest from reference TRBV28 and TRBJ1-5 gives the full variable domain: DVKVTQSSRYLVKRTGEKVFLECVQDMDHENMFWYRQDPGLGLRLIYFSYDVKMKEKGDIPEGYSVSREKKERFSLILESASTNQTSMYLCASGGWNQPQHFGDGTRLSIL.

The chain is built from TRBV5-1 and TRBJ1-2; possibly TRBD1 for D (6 bases). Trimming left V 8 bases short and J 0 bases short, with 17 bases between. CDR3 length equals 15 residues. Germline lookup yields CDR1 SGHRS and CDR2 YFSETQ. DNA of the CDR3: TGCGCCAGTTCATTCATACAGGGAACTAACTATGGCTACACCTTC. Its protein is CASSFIQGTNYGYTF.

The chain has TRBV18 and TRBJ2-7; D may be TRBD2 (6 bases). V shed 2 bases and J shed 4 bases, with 15 bases lying between them. The CDR3 totals 15 residues. Germline values: CDR1 KGHSH, CDR2 LQKENI. DNA for the CDR3: TGTGCCAGCTCACCAGACTTGAGGAGGGCGTACGAGCAGTACGTC. This gives the protein CASSPDLRRAYEQYV.

J is TRBJ2-1 and V is TRBV5-1, with 8 positions matching TRBD2. Germline assignment: CDR1 SGHRS and CDR2 YFSETQ. The CDR3 length is 15 residues. With V trimmed by 0 bases and J by 6 bases, 5 bases remained unmatched. This chain's CDR3 is CASSLGGRPANEQFF. The CDR3 coding sequence is TGCGCCAGCAGCTTGGGCGGGAGGCCCGCCAATGAGCAGTTCTTC.

The rearrangement joins TRBV2 to TRBJ1-2; D is perhaps TRBD1 (5 bases). The germline V gene encodes CDR1 SNHLY and CDR2 FYNNEI. The CDR3 sequence is 18 residues long. Trimming pared 7 bases from V and 8 bases from J, leaving 32 bases between. In DNA, the CDR3 is TGTGCCAGCACGTTTACGATCAGGGCGGATATAGAGAGTGGGGGCTACACCTTC. Protein sequence: CASTFTIRADIESGGYTF.

The V and J genes are TRBV6-5 and TRBJ2-7; 12 bases are shared with TRBD1. CDR1 is MNHEY and CDR2 is SVGAGI in the germline V gene. V trimming: 8 bases; J trimming: 3 bases; junction bases outside the gene matches: 5. The CDR3 has 14 residues. CDR3: CASGGQGAGYEQYF. CDR3 coding DNA: TGTGCCAGCGGGGGACAGGGGGCGGGCTACGAGCAGTACTTC.

The chain employs TRBV2 and TRBJ1-2; 8 nucleotides agree with TRBD1. Germline CDR1 and CDR2: SNHLY and FYNNEI. Unmatched junction bases numbered 3, after V lost 8 bases and J lost 4 bases. CDR3 length: 12 amino acids. The CDR3 nucleotides are TGTGCCAGCCGACAGGGGTCCTATGGCTACACCTTC. This codes for CASRQGSYGYTF. Combining the CDR3 with reference TRBV2 and TRBJ1-2 gives the whole variable domain EPEVTQTPSHQVTQMGQEVILRCVPISNHLYFYWYRQILGQKVEFLVSFYNNEISEKSEIFDDQFSVERPDGSNFTLKIRSTKLEDSAMYFCASRQGSYGYTFGSGTRLTVV.

The chain carries TRBV6-4 and TRBJ1-1; 8 bases are a match to TRBD1. Losses at the gene ends were 4 bases for V and 1 base for J; bases not matched to a gene: 2. Germline V lookup: CDR1 MRHNA, CDR2 SNTAGT. The CDR3 runs 14 residues. The CDR3 here is CASSAQGENTEAFF. The CDR3 coding sequence is TGTGCCAGCAGTGCACAGGGGGAGAACACTGAAGCTTTCTTT.